This T cell receptor (beta chain) originates from a study of T cell responses to AZD1222 COVID-19 vaccine. TCRdb's copy holds only in-frame clones and misses some; the assay was immunoSEQ multiplex PCR. The sample has 20,000 to 30,000 clones; roughly 87% are singletons. Notes on this clone: Its ends do not fully match the called genes, so a read error is possible.

From germline, CDR1 is SSHAT and CDR2 FNYEAQ (reference sequence). This CDR3 has 13 amino acids. The gene calls are TRBV7-7 and TRBJ1-5; D gene unclear. The clonotype originates from an adult who received the AZD1222 COVID-19 vaccine. The source material was peripheral blood, sampled 28 days after the second AZD1222 dose. The CDR3 nucleotides are TGTGCTAGCAGCCCCACGACGCTTCAGCCCCAGCATTTT. Residues: CASSPTTLQPQHF.